This TCR beta chain was recovered during a study of T cell responses to AZD1222 COVID-19 vaccine. Study-level findings and limits: CD4 TCRs covered the whole spike, strongest at regions 160-218 and 743-854. The number of AZD1222 recipients seropositive at baseline was only five to seven. Spike-specific TCR repertoires showed rising breadth and depth after two AZD1222 doses. The reported proportion of spike-specific TCRs targeting unmutated variant regions was nearly half.

A remark on this clone: Its cognate antigen is unknown.

Using immunoSEQ multiplex PCR, the repertoire was profiled, and TCRdb retains in-frame clones only, with some absent. Altogether roughly 120,000 clones are present, under 95% being singletons, with the ten largest covering 4% to 6%. The CDR3 is 15 amino acids. The ends were cut back, 4 bases at V and 8 bases at J, with 17 bases in the middle. Germline values: CDR1 SGHDN, CDR2 FVKESK. The receptor comes from an adult who received the AZD1222 COVID-19 vaccine. Sequencing used peripheral blood, obtained 28 days after the second AZD1222 dose. The V and J genes are TRBV14 and TRBJ1-4; weak D call: TRBD1 (6 bases). In nucleotides, the CDR3 is TGTGCCAGCAGCCTCGGCAGGGGAGGCAACGAAAAACTGTTTTTT. This codes for CASSLGRGGNEKLFF.